This TCR beta chain came from a study of T-cell memory formation after mild COVID-19. At the level of the study: Across donors, TCR clusters were largely donor specific. Study conclusions and caveats: Clones that shrank (day 15 to 85) were balanced CD4/CD8, whereas later expanders leaned CD4+. The study found contracting CD4+ clones mainly in CM and EM and contracting CD8+ clones in EMRA.

The length of the CDR3 is 13 residues. Trimming pared 8 bases from V and 6 bases from J, leaving 14 bases between. Germline assignment: CDR1 MNHEY and CDR2 SMNVEV (reference sequence). 5'RACE primed from the constant segment yielded TCR alpha and TCR beta cDNA libraries bearing sample barcodes and UMIs. TCRdb itself ran the 5' RACE reads through MiXCR, one entry per CDR3 protein. The data hold 550,000 to 700,000 distinct CDR3 sequences, with roughly 17% observed a single time. This clonotype was picked up a small number of times. Its antigen is unidentified. Sequenced sample: PBMCs or a T cell subset sorted from them (not recorded which). The receptor was derived from an adult woman who had mild COVID-19 (a few samples of this study predate the infection). Cell type and time point are not known. The chain joins TRBV27 to TRBJ2-1; D not certain. This chain's CDR3 is CASWTPESNEQFF. CDR3 nucleotides: TGTGCCAGCTGGACCCCGGAGTCCAATGAGCAGTTCTTC.